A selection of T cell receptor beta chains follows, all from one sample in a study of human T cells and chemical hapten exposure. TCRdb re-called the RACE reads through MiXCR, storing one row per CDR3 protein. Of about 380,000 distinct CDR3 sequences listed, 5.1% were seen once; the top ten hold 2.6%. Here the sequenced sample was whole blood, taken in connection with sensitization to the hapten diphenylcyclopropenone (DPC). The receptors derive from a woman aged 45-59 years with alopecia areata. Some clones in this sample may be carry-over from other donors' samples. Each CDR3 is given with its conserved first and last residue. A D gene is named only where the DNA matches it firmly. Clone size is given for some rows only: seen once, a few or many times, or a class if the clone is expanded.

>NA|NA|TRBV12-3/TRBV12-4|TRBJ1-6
TGTGCCAGCAGTTCGGACGGGAGGTATAATTCACCCCTCCACTTT
CASSSDGRYNSPLHF
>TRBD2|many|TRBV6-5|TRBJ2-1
TGTGCCAGCAGTCCCCGGGGACTAGCGGGGAATGAGCAGTTCTTC
CASSPRGLAGNEQFF
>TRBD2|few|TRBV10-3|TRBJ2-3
TGTGCCATCAGTGAACAAGGGACTAGCGGGGGGGCCGGCACAGATACGCAGTATTTT
CAISEQGTSGGAGTDTQYF
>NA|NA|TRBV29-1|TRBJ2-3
TGCAGCGTTGATCGGACAGACAACTCTGGTACGCAGTATTTT
CSVDRTDNSGTQYF
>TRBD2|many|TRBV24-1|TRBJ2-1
TGTGCCACCGCAGAGACGGGACTAGCGGGAAGTGATGAGCAGTTCTTC
CATAETGLAGSDEQFF
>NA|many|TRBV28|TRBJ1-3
TGTGCCAGTCAAAAGGAGTCCTCTGGAAACACCATATATTTT
CASQKESSGNTIYF
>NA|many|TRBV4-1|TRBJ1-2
TGCGCCAGCAGCCAAATCCAGCGTTATGGCTACACCTTC
CASSQIQRYGYTF
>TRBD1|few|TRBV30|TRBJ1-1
TGTGCCTGGGACAGGGTGGCCACTGAAGCTTTCTTT
CAWDRVATEAFF
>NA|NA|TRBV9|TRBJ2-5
TGTGCCAGCAGCGTAGTACCGAATACGGAGACCCAGTACTTC
CASSVVPNTETQYF
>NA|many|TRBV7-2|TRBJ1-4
TGTGCCAGCAGCTTGTTAGGGAGGGGTGGTGAAAAACTGTTTTTT
CASSLLGRGGEKLFF
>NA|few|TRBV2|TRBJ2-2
TGTGCCACAAAGAGAAGGGAGGACACCGGGGAGCTGTTTTTT
CATKRREDTGELFF
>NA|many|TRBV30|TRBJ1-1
TGTGCCTCCGAAGGGGAACTTAGGGGACTGAACACTGAAGCTTTCTTT
CASEGELRGLNTEAFF
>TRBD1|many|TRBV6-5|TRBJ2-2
TGTGCCAGCAGCTTACAGGGGGCCAACGGGGAGCTGTTTTTT
CASSLQGANGELFF
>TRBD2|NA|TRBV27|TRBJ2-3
TGTGCCAGCAGTTCTGCTAGCGGGAGAAATACGCAGTATTTT
CASSSASGRNTQYF
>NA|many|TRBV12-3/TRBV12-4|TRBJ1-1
TGTGCCAGCAGTATTGACAGGACCCACAAGGCTTTCTTT
CASSIDRTHKAFF
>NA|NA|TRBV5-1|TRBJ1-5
TGCGCCAGCAGCGCGAGCCCAAATAGCAATCAGCCCCAGCATTTT
CASSASPNSNQPQHF
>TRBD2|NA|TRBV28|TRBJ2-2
TGTGCCAGCAGTTTGGGGGCTAGCGGGAGCGGGGCGCTGTTTTTT
CASSLGASGSGALFF
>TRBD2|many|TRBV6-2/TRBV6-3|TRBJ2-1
TGTGCCAGCAGGGGGACTAGCGCAAGCTCCTACAATGAGCAGTTCTTC
CASRGTSASSYNEQFF
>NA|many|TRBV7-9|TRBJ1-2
TGTGCCAGCAGATCCGGGACAAACTATGGCTACACCTTC
CASRSGTNYGYTF
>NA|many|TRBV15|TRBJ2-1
TGTGCCACCAGCAGAGTTGTCAGCAATGAGCAGTTCTTC
CATSRVVSNEQFF
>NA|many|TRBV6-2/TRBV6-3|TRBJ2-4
TGTGCCAGCAGTTACCTCCCGACGACAACAAACATTCAGTACTTC
CASSYLPTTTNIQYF
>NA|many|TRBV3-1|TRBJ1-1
TGTGCCAGCAGCCAAGAGATACCTTACACTGAAGCTTTCTTT
CASSQEIPYTEAFF